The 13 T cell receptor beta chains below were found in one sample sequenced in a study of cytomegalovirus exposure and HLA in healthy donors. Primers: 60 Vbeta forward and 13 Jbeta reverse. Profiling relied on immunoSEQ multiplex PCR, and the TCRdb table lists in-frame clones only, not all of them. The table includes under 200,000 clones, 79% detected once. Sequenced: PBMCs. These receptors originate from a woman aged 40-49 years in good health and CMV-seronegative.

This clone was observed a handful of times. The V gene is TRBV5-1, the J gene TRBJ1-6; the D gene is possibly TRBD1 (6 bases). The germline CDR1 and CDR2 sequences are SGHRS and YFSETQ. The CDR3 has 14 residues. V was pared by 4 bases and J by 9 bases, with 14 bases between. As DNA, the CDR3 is TGCGCCAGCAGCCAGGACAGAGTAGGTTCACCCCTCCACTTT. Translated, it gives CASSQDRVGSPLHF. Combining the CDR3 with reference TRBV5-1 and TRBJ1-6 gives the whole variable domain KAGVTQTPRYLIKTRGQQVTLSCSPISGHRSVSWYQQTPGQGLQFLFEYFSETQRNKGNFPGRFSGRQFSNSRSEMNVSTLELGDSALYLCASSQDRVGSPLHFGNGTRLTVT.

CDR3 sequence: CASSSGTGKELGEKLFF. The CDR3 nucleotides are TGTGCCAGCAGCTCCGGGACAGGGAAGGAACTGGGTGAAAAACTGTTTTTT. The rearrangement joins TRBV11-3 to TRBJ1-4; 9 positions agree with TRBD1. The CDR3 sequence is 17 residues long. The junction had 13 bases not matched to a gene; V was cut back by 4 bases and J by 7 bases. CDR1 SGHNT and CDR2 YENEEA come from the germline V gene. Combining the CDR3 with reference TRBV11-3 and TRBJ1-4 gives the whole variable domain EAGVVQSPRYKIIEKKQPVAFWCNPISGHNTLYWYLQNLGQGPELLIRYENEEAVDDSQLPKDRFSAERLKGVDSTLKIQPAELGDSAVYLCASSSGTGKELGEKLFFGSGTQLSVL.

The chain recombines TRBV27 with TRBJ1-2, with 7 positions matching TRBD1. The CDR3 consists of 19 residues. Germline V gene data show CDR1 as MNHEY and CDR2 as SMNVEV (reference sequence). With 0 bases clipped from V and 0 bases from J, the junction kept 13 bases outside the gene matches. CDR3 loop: CASSLSHDRDLRTNYGYTF. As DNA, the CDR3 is TGTGCCAGCAGTTTATCGCATGACAGGGATCTTCGAACTAACTATGGCTACACCTTC.

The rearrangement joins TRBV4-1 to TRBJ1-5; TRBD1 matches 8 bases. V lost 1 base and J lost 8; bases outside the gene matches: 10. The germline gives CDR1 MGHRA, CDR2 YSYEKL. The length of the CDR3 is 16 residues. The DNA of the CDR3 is TGCGCCAGCAGCCAAGTCGGGCAGGGGGCTGACGAGCCCCAGCATTTT. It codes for CASSQVGQGADEPQHF.

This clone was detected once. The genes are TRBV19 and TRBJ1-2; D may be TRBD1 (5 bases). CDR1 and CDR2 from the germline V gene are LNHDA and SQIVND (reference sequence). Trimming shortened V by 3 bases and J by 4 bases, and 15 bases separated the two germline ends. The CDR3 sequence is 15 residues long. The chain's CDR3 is CASSIVRGLSYGYTF. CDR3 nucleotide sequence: TGTGCCAGTAGTATTGTTAGGGGCCTCTCCTATGGCTACACCTTC.

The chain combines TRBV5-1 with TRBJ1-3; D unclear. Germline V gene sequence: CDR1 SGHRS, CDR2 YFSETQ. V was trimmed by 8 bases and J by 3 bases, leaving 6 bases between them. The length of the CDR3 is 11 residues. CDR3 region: CASSGGNTIYF. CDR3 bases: TGCGCCAGTTCCGGTGGAAACACCATATATTTT.

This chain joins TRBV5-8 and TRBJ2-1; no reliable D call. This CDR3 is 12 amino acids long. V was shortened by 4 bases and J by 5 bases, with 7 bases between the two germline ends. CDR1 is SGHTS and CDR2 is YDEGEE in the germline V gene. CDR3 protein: CASSPIDNEQFF. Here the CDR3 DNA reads TGTGCCAGCAGCCCTATAGACAATGAGCAGTTCTTC.

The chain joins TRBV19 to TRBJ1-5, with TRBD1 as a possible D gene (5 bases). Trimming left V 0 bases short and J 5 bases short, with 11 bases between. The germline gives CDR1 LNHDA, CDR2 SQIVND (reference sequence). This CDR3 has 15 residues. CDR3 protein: CASSIEGRRDQPQHF. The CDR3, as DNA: TGTGCCAGTAGTATAGAGGGGCGACGGGATCAGCCCCAGCATTTT.

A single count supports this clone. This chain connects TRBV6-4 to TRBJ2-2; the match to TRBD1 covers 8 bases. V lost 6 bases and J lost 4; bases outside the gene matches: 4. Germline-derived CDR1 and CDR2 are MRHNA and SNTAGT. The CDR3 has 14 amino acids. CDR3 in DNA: TGTGCCAGCAGACAGGGGGACATCACCGGGGAGCTGTTTTTT. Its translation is CASRQGDITGELFF.

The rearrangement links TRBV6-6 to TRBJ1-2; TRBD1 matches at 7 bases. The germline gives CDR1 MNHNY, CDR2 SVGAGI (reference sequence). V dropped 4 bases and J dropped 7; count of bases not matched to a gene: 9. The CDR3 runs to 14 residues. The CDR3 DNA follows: TGTGCCAGCAGTTTCAAACAGGGGCGAAGTGGCTACACCTTC. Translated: CASSFKQGRSGYTF.

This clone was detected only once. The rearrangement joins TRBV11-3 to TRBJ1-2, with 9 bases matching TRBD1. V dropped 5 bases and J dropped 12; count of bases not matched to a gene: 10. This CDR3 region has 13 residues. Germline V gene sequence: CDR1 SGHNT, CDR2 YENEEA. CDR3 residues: CASSVRDRALHTF. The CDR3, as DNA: TGTGCCAGCAGCGTCAGGGACAGGGCCTTGCACACCTTC. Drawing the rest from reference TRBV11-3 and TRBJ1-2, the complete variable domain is EAGVVQSPRYKIIEKKQPVAFWCNPISGHNTLYWYLQNLGQGPELLIRYENEEAVDDSQLPKDRFSAERLKGVDSTLKIQPAELGDSAVYLCASSVRDRALHTFGSGTRLTVV.

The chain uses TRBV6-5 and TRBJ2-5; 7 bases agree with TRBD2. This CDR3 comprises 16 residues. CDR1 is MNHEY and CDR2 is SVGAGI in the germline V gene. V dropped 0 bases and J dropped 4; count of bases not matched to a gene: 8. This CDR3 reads CASSYSPSGISETQYF. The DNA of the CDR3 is TGTGCCAGCAGTTACTCGCCCAGCGGGATTTCAGAGACCCAGTACTTC.

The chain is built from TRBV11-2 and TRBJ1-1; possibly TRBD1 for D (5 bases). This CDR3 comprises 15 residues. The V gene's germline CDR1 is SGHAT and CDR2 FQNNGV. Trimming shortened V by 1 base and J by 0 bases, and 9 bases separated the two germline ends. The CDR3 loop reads CASSLVRGMNTEAFF. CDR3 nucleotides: TGTGCCAGCAGCTTAGTGCGGGGGATGAACACTGAAGCTTTCTTT. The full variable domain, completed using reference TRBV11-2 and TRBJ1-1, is EAGVAQSPRYKIIEKRQSVAFWCNPISGHATLYWYQQILGQGPKLLIQFQNNGVVDDSQLPKDRFSAERLKGVDSTLKIQPAKLEDSAVYLCASSLVRGMNTEAFFGQGTRLTVV.